This TCR beta chain was observed in a study of blood T cell repertoires in COVID-19 (TCRdb year 2020). About the full investigation: Samples from collaborators originated in the United States, Italy and Spain and spanned both the acute and convalescent phases of COVID-19. The prospective study material was composed of cDNA or gDNA derived from T cells, B-cell-depleted T cells, or PBMCs. Deeply sampled blood TCRbeta repertoires from subjects exposed to, actively infected with, or recovered from COVID-19 were included in the dataset. The repertoires were released in a freely available public database meant as a resource for research on the immune response to SARS-CoV-2. The samples were drawn from two sources: the first 160 participants of the ongoing ImmuneRACE study, and approximately 1,300 subjects contributed by 6 global collaborators. Sample metadata almost always included a de-identified subject ID, COVID-19 status, age in years and sex. Where HLA class I and class II types were available, the types were taken from metadata supplied by the sample provider, not from assay-based typing.

V and J lose 0 bases and 2 bases, and a span of 7 bases separates them. CDR1 MGHRA and CDR2 YSYEKL are derived from the germline V gene. The CDR3 runs 14 amino acids, cysteine and phenylalanine included. CDR3 DNA is the only sequence kept; it has 42 bases, read in frame from the first base. In Seattle, one collaborating source enrolled patients while the infection was active and tracked those patients longitudinally over the course of disease. Whole blood was collected in K2EDTA tubes by collaborating institutions according to the institutions' own protocols. Collaborator samples were shipped for TCRbeta analysis as frozen whole blood, isolated PBMCs, or DNA extracted from either sample type. TCRbeta CDR3 regions were amplified from genomic DNA by means of the immunoSEQ Assay, a bias-controlled multiplex PCR. The authors' analysis ran thus. The number of nucleated cells in each sample was estimated from the amplification of reference gene primers within the assay. To quantify the absolute abundance of each unique TCRbeta CDR3 rearrangement, sequence reads were collapsed and filtered. For each sample, productive Simpson clonality was calculated as the square root of Simpson's diversity index over productive rearrangements. TCRdb took over this immuneACCESS table, retaining in-frame rearrangements with V and J assigned. Such tables are incomplete; in checked studies, under half of the missing clones stem from an unresolved V gene, and the remainder is unexplained. V, J and clone size reflect that table, while D and trimming were determined from the DNA. The sample profile shows some 100,000 clones; about 90% of them were found once. The ten largest clonotypes hold around 2% of the sample.

Comments on this clone: There is no known antigen for this receptor. Base-call qualities are not available, and no considerably larger clone is one nucleotide away.

Study-wide conclusions, independent of this receptor: How much clinical and demographic metadata was included differed by source and by participant, and the metadata was provided uncurated.

The receptor was derived from a man in his fifties with COVID-19, enrolled during active disease. Recombination connected TRBV4-1 to TRBJ1-2; the D gene is not confidently resolved. What was sequenced was peripheral blood. CDR3 region: CASSQDHTNYGYTF. The nucleotide sequence reads TGCGCCAGCAGCCAAGATCACACGAACTATGGCTACACCTTC.